The clone carrying this T cell receptor (beta chain) came up a few times. V lost 6 bases, J lost 5 bases, and 10 bases stayed unmatched. The CDR3 totals 15 residues. Germline V gene data show CDR1 as SGHRS and CDR2 as YFSETQ. The library targeted TCRbeta and was prepared with unique molecular identifiers. TCRdb independently ran MiXCR on the PCR reads; one entry per CDR3 protein. The sample comprises roughly 200,000 distinct CDR3 sequences, about a tenth of which are singletons, and approximately 6.6% rests with the top ten. This specimen belongs to a study of T-cell reconstitution after alpha-beta-depleted transplantation in children.

Sample: PBMCs from the stem cell graft donor, taken from the stem cell graft. The sequence came from a human donor who donated a stem cell graft to a child with acute lymphoblastic leukemia. V usage is TRBV5-1 and J usage is TRBJ2-5; 10 bases fit TRBD1. The chain's CDR3 is CASTTSTGGWETQYF. CDR3 coding DNA: TGCGCCAGCACCACCTCGACAGGGGGCTGGGAGACCCAGTACTTC.